The 31 T cell receptor beta chains below all came from one sample that was sequenced in a study of identical twins. TCRdb re-called the 5' RACE reads with MiXCR, one entry per CDR3 protein. Among about 660,000 distinct CDR3 sequences listed, 8.6% were seen once. These sequences were also reported in another study, on yellow fever vaccine responses in identical twins.

Material for sequencing was PBMCs. All receptors derive from a woman in her late teens or twenties in good health.

This chain joins TRBV6-1 and TRBJ2-5; 13 bases fit TRBD2. J was trimmed by 1 base and V by 6 bases; bases with no gene match: 8. Germline CDR1 and CDR2: MNHNS and SASEGT. The CDR3 has 17 amino acids. The CDR3 nucleotides read TGTGCCAGCAGGGGACTAGCGGGATCGAGGGGCCAAGAGACCCAGTACTTC. Translated: CASRGLAGSRGQETQYF.

This clonotype was counted between two and nine times. J is TRBJ2-1 and V is TRBV19, with a tentative D call TRBD1 (6 bases). Germline values: CDR1 LNHDA, CDR2 SQIVND (reference sequence). The CDR3 covers 12 residues. The V gene lost 6 bases and the J gene lost 12 bases, with 15 bases spanning the gap. The CDR3 nucleotides are TGTGCCAGTAGCCCAACTGGGGGCGGGCAGTTCTTC. Encoded protein: CASSPTGGGQFF.

This clonotype was recorded at least ten times. The chain uses TRBV30 and TRBJ2-5; weak D call: TRBD1 (5 bases). The CDR3 has 11 residues. Per germline, CDR1 GTSNPN and CDR2 SVGIG (reference sequence). Trimming pared 4 bases from V and 3 bases from J, leaving 6 bases between. The CDR3: CAWTGKETQYF. In DNA form, the CDR3 reads TGTGCCTGGACAGGGAAAGAGACCCAGTACTTC.

The V gene is TRBV29-1, the J gene TRBJ2-7; D possibly matches TRBD1 or TRBD2 (6 bases each). Germline CDR1 is SQVTM and CDR2 is ANQGSEA. This CDR3 has 14 residues. The V end was cut by 8 bases, the J end by 4 bases, with 21 bases between. DNA for the CDR3: TGCAGCACTTCCGGGGGCCAGGGGATGTACGAGCAGTACTTC. This sequence encodes CSTSGGQGMYEQYF.

V usage is TRBV4-2 and J usage is TRBJ2-4; no firm D call. V was cut by 1 base and J by 0 bases, with 7 bases left in between. This CDR3 spans 15 amino acids. The germline V gene encodes CDR1 LGHNA and CDR2 YNFKEQ. CDR3 sequence: CASSQGILAKNIQYF. In DNA, the CDR3 is TGTGCCAGCAGCCAAGGGATCTTAGCCAAAAACATTCAGTACTTC.

This chain uses TRBV18 with TRBJ2-7; D ambiguous. The CDR3 extends over 14 amino acids. The V end was cut by 1 base, the J end by 4 bases, with 11 bases between. Looked up from germline, CDR1 is KGHSH and CDR2 is LQKENI. CDR3 protein: CASSPRVLSYEQYF. CDR3 sequence (DNA): TGTGCCAGCTCACCACGAGTATTGTCTTACGAGCAGTACTTC.

This clonotype was observed at least ten times. This chain links TRBV12-3 or TRBV12-4 with TRBJ2-5; D call uncertain. The V end was cut by 3 bases, the J end by 2 bases, with 10 bases between. The CDR3 is 14 amino acids. In nucleotides, the CDR3 is TGTGCCAGCAGTTTTCCAGCCGTACAAGAGACCCAGTACTTC. Amino acids: CASSFPAVQETQYF.

In its sample, this clonotype was seen many times. V and J are TRBV20-1 and TRBJ2-3; tentatively, D is TRBD2 (5 bases). V dropped 0 bases and J dropped 1 base, with 11 bases sitting between them. The CDR3 is 15 residues long. Germline V gene lookup returns CDR1 DFQATT and CDR2 SNEGSKA (reference sequence). The CDR3 protein is CSARDRVSGTDTQYF. For the CDR3, the DNA is TGCAGTGCTAGAGATCGGGTTAGCGGCACAGATACGCAGTATTTT.

This clonotype was observed a handful of times. The chain is built from TRBV4-3 and TRBJ2-7; a weak D match, TRBD1 (6 bases). This CDR3 spans 15 amino acids. V lost 0 bases to trimming and J lost 6 bases, with 15 bases between them. The V gene's germline CDR1 is LGHNA and CDR2 YSLEER. CDR3 bases: TGCGCCAGCAGCCAAGATTTGTACAGCAGGGGCGAGCAGTACTTC. Translating gives CASSQDLYSRGEQYF.

This rearrangement joins TRBV7-6 to TRBJ2-1; 8 positions match TRBD2. V was clipped by 1 base and J by 6 bases; unmatched bases: 8. This CDR3 comprises 16 residues. Per germline, CDR1 SGHVS and CDR2 FNYEAQ. The CDR3 sequence: CASSLGSGGGLNEQFF. The CDR3 DNA follows: TGTGCCAGCAGCTTAGGGTCCGGGGGGGGCCTCAATGAGCAGTTCTTC.

Remarks on this clonotype: A junction end diverges from the germline sequence, so it may reflect a read error. The rearrangement joins TRBV4-3 to TRBJ2-3; no definite D call. This CDR3 is built from 14 residues. From germline, CDR1 is LGHNA and CDR2 YSLEER. In DNA, the CDR3 is TGCGCCAGCAGCCAAGTCCATTCCACAGATACGCAGTGTTTT. It codes for CASSQVHSTDTQCF.

The CDR3 is CASDATTSGTYEQYF. In nucleotides, the CDR3 is TGTGCCAGCGACGCCACGACTAGCGGAACCTACGAGCAGTACTTC. The chain combines TRBV28 with TRBJ2-7; TRBD2 matches at 9 bases. V lost 8 bases, J lost 2 bases, and 10 bases stayed unmatched. The length of the CDR3 is 15 residues. The germline V gene encodes CDR1 MDHEN and CDR2 SYDVKM.

The genes are TRBV3-1 and TRBJ2-1; 8 nucleotides align to TRBD2. Germline V CDR1 and CDR2: LGHDT, YNNKEL (reference sequence). The length of the CDR3 is 18 residues. V lost 0 bases and J lost 0; bases outside the gene matches: 7. The CDR3 loop reads CASSQDVVSGSSYNEQFF. The CDR3 nucleotides read TGTGCCAGCAGCCAAGATGTCGTGAGCGGGAGCTCCTACAATGAGCAGTTCTTC.

This clonotype was observed at least ten times. The V and J genes are TRBV28 and TRBJ1-1, with 7 bases matching TRBD1. CDR1 is MDHEN, CDR2 SYDVKM, per germline. V dropped 5 bases and J dropped 4; count of bases not matched to a gene: 10. CDR3 length: 15 amino acids. The CDR3 loop reads CASSGGGEGATEAFF. CDR3 nucleotides: TGTGCCAGCAGTGGGGGAGGGGAGGGGGCCACTGAAGCTTTCTTT.

The V gene is TRBV2, the J gene TRBJ2-7, with D perhaps TRBD1 (5 bases). Deletions cut 3 bases from V and 3 bases from J, with 12 bases between. Per the germline V gene, CDR1 is SNHLY and CDR2 is FYNNEI. CDR3 length: 14 residues. DNA for the CDR3: TGTGCCAGCAGTGAGAGTAGACAGAGCTACGAGCAGTACTTC. It is translated as CASSESRQSYEQYF.

As DNA, the CDR3 is TGCAGTGCCCCCTCCGGACAGGGCCAGCTCCTCGAGCAGTACTTC. It yields the protein CSAPSGQGQLLEQYF. V gene TRBV20-1 combines with J gene TRBJ2-7, with 8 bases identical to TRBD1. The CDR3 sequence is 15 residues long. After removal of 6 bases from V and 6 bases from J, the junction contained 16 bases not matched to a gene. Germline lookup yields CDR1 DFQATT and CDR2 SNEGSKA (reference sequence).

This chain connects TRBV6-6 to TRBJ1-5, with D perhaps matching TRBD1 (6 bases). The CDR3 length is 13 residues. CDR1 and CDR2 from the germline V gene are MNHNY and SVGAGI (reference sequence). V was shortened by 6 bases and J by 10 bases, with 16 bases between the two germline ends. The CDR3 region has the DNA TGTGCCAGCAGGGGGCCAGGGGTGAATCCCCAGCATTTT. As protein: CASRGPGVNPQHF.

Many counts were recorded for this clonotype. The CDR3 sequence: CATSINPARSHEQFF. In nucleotides, the CDR3 is TGTGCCACCAGCATCAACCCCGCTAGGAGTCATGAGCAGTTCTTC. The chain joins TRBV15 to TRBJ2-1; no reliable D call. This CDR3 has 15 amino acids. Deletions cut 4 bases from V and 8 bases from J, with 18 bases between. The V gene's germline CDR1 is LNHNV and CDR2 YYDKDF (reference sequence).

The chain has TRBV12-3 or TRBV12-4 and TRBJ2-7, with a possible D match to TRBD2 (6 bases). This CDR3 is built from 16 residues. V was trimmed by 4 bases and J by 0 bases, leaving 16 bases between them. DNA of the CDR3: TGTGCCAGCAGTTCTGCGCCGGAGGGGAACTCCTACGAGCAGTACTTC. Its translation: CASSSAPEGNSYEQYF.

This clonotype was picked up a small number of times. The chain links TRBV29-1 to TRBJ2-2; possible D gene TRBD1, 5 bases. Germline loops: CDR1 SQVTM, CDR2 ANQGSEA. CDR3 length: 14 amino acids. Between the trimmed V and J ends, which lost 3 bases and 4 bases, there was a span of 12 bases. The CDR3 DNA is TGCAGCGTTGATCTAGGGGTGGGCACCGGGGAGCTGTTTTTT. It yields the protein CSVDLGVGTGELFF.

This clonotype was counted many times. The V and J genes are TRBV4-3 and TRBJ2-2, with D uncertain. V was cut by 1 base and J by 6 bases, with 9 bases left in between. The CDR3 contains 14 residues. The germline V gene has CDR1 LGHNA and CDR2 YSLEER. This CDR3 is CASSQGPTPGELFF. In DNA, the CDR3 is TGCGCCAGCAGCCAAGGTCCCACCCCCGGGGAGCTGTTTTTT.

This chain connects TRBV14 to TRBJ2-7, with D perhaps TRBD1 (6 bases). CDR3 size: 15 residues. V lost 1 base to trimming and J lost 0 bases, with 10 bases between them. Germline CDR1 reads SGHDN; CDR2 reads FVKESK. The CDR3 is CASSQGNRDSYEQYF. The CDR3 DNA sequence: TGTGCCAGCAGCCAAGGGAACAGGGACTCCTACGAGCAGTACTTC.

This clonotype was observed at least ten times. The chain uses TRBV24-1 and TRBJ1-5, with TRBD1 as a possible D gene (5 bases). V lost 7 bases to trimming and J lost 6 bases, with 15 bases between them. Germline V gives CDR1 KGHDR, CDR2 SFDVKD. The CDR3 runs to 14 residues. CDR3 protein: CATSRQPSSQPQHF. DNA for the CDR3: TGTGCCACCAGCAGACAGCCAAGCTCTCAGCCCCAGCATTTT.

The table lists this clonotype with a few counts. The rearrangement uses TRBV28 and TRBJ1-1, with D uncertain. The CDR3 is 13 residues long. Germline V lookup: CDR1 MDHEN, CDR2 SYDVKM. Trimming took 7 bases from V and 5 from J, leaving 14 bases between them. CDR3 sequence reads: CASTAGGRTEAFF. CDR3 in DNA: TGTGCCAGCACTGCGGGAGGGAGGACTGAAGCTTTCTTT.

This clonotype was observed a handful of times. The rearrangement links TRBV11-1 to TRBJ1-3; D uncertain. This CDR3 region has 18 residues. CDR1 and CDR2 from the germline V gene are SGHAT and FQDESV (reference sequence). V was clipped by 2 bases and J by 0 bases, with 17 bases between them. Here the CDR3 reads CASSLKRDLNNSGNTIYF. CDR3 nucleotide sequence: TGTGCCAGCAGCTTAAAAAGAGACCTCAACAACTCTGGAAACACCATATATTTT.

The table lists this clonotype with a few counts. CDR3 DNA sequence: TGTGCCAGCAGTTTATCTCCGGGACTCGGCTACAATGAGCAGTTCTTC. Its translation is CASSLSPGLGYNEQFF. This chain uses TRBV28 with TRBJ2-1, with D perhaps matching TRBD2 (6 bases). CDR3 length: 16 amino acids. CDR1 is MDHEN, CDR2 SYDVKM, per germline. The V and J ends lost 1 base and 3 bases respectively, with 13 bases between them.

This clonotype was seen ten or more times. J is TRBJ2-1 and V is TRBV29-1, with D possibly matching TRBD2 (6 bases). From germline, CDR1 is SQVTM and CDR2 ANQGSEA. The CDR3 is made up of 13 amino acids. Trimming pared 4 bases from V and 0 bases from J, leaving 7 bases between. CDR3 in amino acids: CSVGSGSYNEQFF. CDR3 DNA: TGCAGCGTTGGTAGCGGCTCCTACAATGAGCAGTTCTTC.

The chain recombines TRBV12-3 or TRBV12-4 with TRBJ2-7; D perhaps matches TRBD1 (6 bases). This CDR3 is built from 15 residues. Trimming removed 6 bases at V and 2 bases at J, with 17 bases between. CDR3 nucleotides: TGTGCCAGCAGCTTGGACAGCAACCCCACCTACGAGCAGTACTTC. It yields the protein CASSLDSNPTYEQYF.

There are a few counts of this clonotype. V and J are TRBV29-1 and TRBJ2-5, with D unresolved. Trimming shortened V by 3 bases and J by 1 base, and 6 bases separated the two germline ends. This CDR3 comprises 12 residues. The germline V gene encodes CDR1 SQVTM and CDR2 ANQGSEA. The CDR3 protein is CSVELGQETQYF. CDR3 sequence (DNA): TGCAGCGTTGAGCTTGGCCAAGAGACCCAGTACTTC.

CDR3 sequence: CATSRGQGDSYEQYF. The CDR3 nucleotides are TGTGCCACCAGCAGAGGCCAGGGGGATTCCTACGAGCAGTACTTC. This chain links TRBV15 with TRBJ2-7; TRBD1 matches at 7 bases. J was trimmed by 1 base and V by 1 base; bases with no gene match: 4. CDR3 length equals 15 residues. The germline CDR1 and CDR2 sequences are LNHNV and YYDKDF (reference sequence).

In its sample, this clonotype was seen a few times. This chain uses TRBV5-1 with TRBJ2-2, with a weak D call TRBD2 (7 bases). This CDR3 region has 19 residues. The V end lost 1 base, the J end lost 5 bases, and 24 bases lay between the germline ends. Germline V gene data show CDR1 as SGHRS and CDR2 as YFSETQ. CDR3 nucleotides: TGCGCCAGCAGCTTGCAACAGCGGCTAGCGGAGGGGGTTACCGGGGAGCTGTTTTTT. It encodes CASSLQQRLAEGVTGELFF.